The TCR delta chain described here comes from a study of Vδ1+ human thymocytes. Study-wide results and caveats: Despite high sort purity, around 19% of thymic T cell receptor delta sequences were Vdelta2. TRG sequences recurred across donors, whereas TRD sequences stayed essentially private. Thymic TRG and TRD repertoires appeared highly polyclonal.

Thymocytes were sorted as CD3+ TCRVdelta1+ TCRVdelta2- after alphabeta T cell depletion. Sorted Vdelta1+ thymocytes were about 97% to 99.6% pure. RNA was extracted from the cells and then reverse transcribed. Multiplex PCR used pooled V-gene forward primers and a constant-region reverse primer to amplify CDR3s. TCRdb redid clone calling on the multiplex PCR reads using CATT. The table lists about 73,000 delta-chain clones, approximately 34% of them singletons. As concerns this clone: The target antigen is unknown.

The length of the CDR3 is 23 residues. Germline CDR1 and CDR2: GEAIGNYY and EKD. Trimming stripped 3 bases from V and 0 bases from J, with 37 bases between. The source is a boy under two years old who had congenital heart surgery. Sequencing input: Vdelta1+ gamma-delta thymocytes from the thymus. Subset described: FACS-sorted CD3+ TCRalphabeta- TCRVdelta1+ TCRVdelta2- thymocytes. V gene TRDV2 combines with J gene TRDJ1; maybe TRDD2 (9 bases). CDR3 in amino acids: CACDPSLPTEGTGGPNYTDKLIF. CDR3 DNA: TGTGCCTGTGACCCCAGCCTTCCTACGGAGGGTACTGGGGGCCCCAATTACACCGATAAACTCATCTTT.